The sample holds a few counts of the clone carrying this T cell receptor beta chain. Its antigen is unknown. The data are from a study of T cell repertoires in cytomegalovirus infection. Overall study: As its CMV epitopes, the study selected recently identified HLA-C-restricted and well-studied HLA-B-restricted targets. Matching HLA type, along with CMV infection, was indicated by public TCR beta signatures.

Study-level points and caveats: Dominant in the ex vivo response were TCR beta clonotypes restricted by HLA-C and specific for CMV.

CDR1 is SEHNR and CDR2 is FQNEAQ in the germline V gene (reference sequence). V shed 5 bases and J 4 bases; nucleotides not matched to a gene: 15. The CDR3 extends over 18 amino acids. Each CDR3 protein is one row after TCRdb ran MiXCR on the reads. The repertoire holds some 920,000 distinct CDR3 sequences, with under 40% as singletons. The V call is TRBV7-9, the J call TRBJ2-1, with 9 bases aligning to TRBD2. The starting material was cultured CD8+ T cells from PBMCs, obtained from culture after CMV antigen stimulation. This clonotype was obtained from a human donor in good health (CMV status not recorded). Some clones in this sample may be carry-over from other donors' samples. CDR3 coding DNA: TGTGCCAGCAGCCAAGACACGGGGCTAGCGGGGATATACAATGAGCAGTTCTTC. It codes for CASSQDTGLAGIYNEQFF.